This TCR beta chain was captured in a study of circulating CD8 cells and anti-PD-1 response in melanoma. The QIAseq Immune Repertoire TCR panel built the libraries from roughly 16 ng of total RNA. TCRdb fed the reads into MiXCR, producing one record per CDR3 protein. The sample yields around 440 distinct CDR3 sequences, around 6.8% seen once. This clonotype qualifies as large (0.1 to 1%). The ends lost 0 bases at V and 5 bases at J; junction bases unmatched: 12. CDR3 length: 17 residues. Germline loops: CDR1 MGHRA, CDR2 YSYEKL. From live CD3+CD8+TCRalphabeta+ cells, four PD-1 and/or TIGIT subsets were sorted.

The chain joins TRBV4-1 to TRBJ2-5; 7 positions agree with TRBD1. The source is a human donor with melanoma. The sample consisted of CD8+ T cells from PBMCs, taken at baseline or after one month of anti-PD-1 therapy (not recorded which). CDR3 region: CASSQDRSTGDRETQYF. For the CDR3, the DNA is TGCGCCAGCAGCCAAGATCGAAGCACAGGGGACCGGGAGACCCAGTACTTC.